This TCR beta chain was documented in a study of blood T cell repertoires in COVID-19. In the study overall: Samples representing acute and convalescent COVID-19 were sourced from the United States, Italy and Spain. The analysed material was cDNA or gDNA that came from T cells, B-cell-depleted T cells, or PBMCs.

Germline assignment: CDR1 LGHDT and CDR2 YNNKEL (reference sequence). This CDR3 contains 15 residues. Trimming left V 0 bases short and J 1 base short, with 6 bases between. In the authors' workflow: Reference gene primer amplification gave nucleated cell count estimates. Sequenced by immunoSEQ multiplex PCR; TCRdb stores in-frame clones only, minus some. The V and J calls and clone size are taken from that table; D and trimming were inferred from the DNA. In the table there are 200,000 to 300,000 clones, almost 85% of which are singletons. Seattle researchers signed up patients amid active infection and tracked them longitudinally.

The sequenced sample consisted of peripheral blood. V is TRBV3-1 (or the pseudogene TRBV3-2) and J is TRBJ2-2; D ambiguous. This receptor was obtained from a man in his fifties with COVID-19, enrolled during active disease. CDR3 in amino acids: CASSQDPRNTGELFF. The CDR3 DNA reads TGTGCCAGCAGCCAAGATCCCAGGAACACCGGGGAGCTGTTTTTT.